This T cell receptor beta chain was identified during a study of blood T cell repertoires in COVID-19. Overall study: Researchers got acute and convalescent COVID-19 samples from the United States, Italy and Spain. T cells, B-cell-depleted T cells, or PBMCs provided the cDNA or gDNA that served as material.

As processed by the authors: Estimation of nucleated cell counts relied on the amplification of reference gene primers. The protocol was immunoSEQ multiplex PCR, while the TCRdb copy is restricted to in-frame clones and leaves out a portion. That table is the source of V, J and clone size, and D and trimming were worked out from the DNA. The sample holds 100,000 to 140,000 clones, almost 85% seen once. The CDR3 sequence is 15 residues long. V shed 1 base and J shed 3 bases, with 7 bases lying between them. CDR1 is SGHNT, CDR2 YENEEA, per germline. The source material was peripheral blood. This sequence originates from a human donor in a cohort sampled during active COVID-19. The chain uses TRBV11-3 and TRBJ2-6; D might be TRBD1 (5 bases). CDR3: CASSLGGGGANVLTF. The CDR3 nucleotides are TGTGCCAGCAGCTTAGGGGGCGGTGGGGCCAACGTCCTGACTTTC.